This T cell receptor (beta chain) was observed in a study of early T cells in non-severe SARS-CoV-2 infection. Study as a whole: The chains were unpaired, and the sequenced material was bulk RNA from unsorted whole blood.

Germline values: CDR1 SGHVS, CDR2 FQNEAQ. The CDR3 runs to 18 residues. Deletions cut 3 bases from V and 0 bases from J, with 20 bases between. Unique molecular identifiers (one per individual cDNA molecule) were attached. TCRdb reprocessed the 5' RACE reads with MiXCR, giving one entry per CDR3 protein. The sample comprises around 57,000 distinct CDR3 sequences, 10% to 14% of which are singletons, and over 1.5% rests with the top ten. This clonotype came up many times. The sequence was obtained from an adult who was a healthcare worker with PCR-confirmed SARS-CoV-2 infection or an uninfected control (not recorded which). The chain recombines TRBV7-8 with TRBJ1-2, with a weak D call TRBD1 (6 bases). Sequencing was done on a sample of whole blood. CDR3 in amino acids: CASSLYDMWGPANYGYTF. CDR3 DNA: TGTGCCAGCAGCTTGTACGACATGTGGGGGCCAGCTAACTATGGCTACACCTTC.